Sequencing of this T cell receptor (beta chain) was carried out in a study of OX40 agonist ivuxolimab in advanced cancers. Study-wide context: Patients' therapy was ivuxolimab, an antibody that acts as an agonist of OX40 (CD134). Those enrolled were approximately 78% male, with a mean age of around 60 years and ages from 23 to 79. Whole-study results and caveats: Some patients who did not respond also had low normalized T-cell clonal expansion.

Data came from immunoSEQ multiplex PCR; TCRdb stores just in-frame clones and leaves some out. The table lists 40,000 or so clones, approximately 84% of them singletons. Points on this clone: No antigen is known for it.

Germline V gene data show CDR1 as MNHEY and CDR2 as SVGAGI. The CDR3 extends over 13 amino acids. V was clipped by 2 bases and J by 9 bases, with 8 bases between them. The specimen was CD4+ or CD8+ T cells sorted from blood, collected in a trial of the OX40 agonist ivuxolimab. The chain joins TRBV6-5 to TRBJ1-6; D is ambiguous. The TCR sequence derives from an adult with an advanced solid tumor such as melanoma, head and neck, liver or kidney cancer. Here the CDR3 reads CASSYDRSSPLHF. DNA of the CDR3: TGTGCCAGCAGTTACGATCGGAGTTCACCCCTCCACTTT.